The entry that follows covers one T cell receptor beta chain sequence. Its specificity is unknown. This table comes from immunoSEQ multiplex PCR, and its TCRdb copy is limited to in-frame clones, with some not included. The data hold over 65,000 clones, with about 72% observed a single time. The sample is drawn from a study of T cell responses to AZD1222 COVID-19 vaccine. The wider study: Whether given at about 4 or about 12 weeks, second doses were pooled. Study conclusions and caveats: Regions 160-218 and 743-854 held dominance among vaccine-associated CD4 TCRs, which spanned spike. Spike-specific TCRs gained breadth and depth after people received two AZD1222 doses.

The sample consisted of peripheral blood, taken on day 0 of AZD1222 vaccination. The receptor comes from an adult in good health.

CDR3 region: CASSHGDRAGANVLTF. CDR3 sequence (DNA): TGTGCCAGCAGCCACGGTGACAGGGCTGGGGCCAACGTCCTGACTTTC. The chain is built from TRBV3-1 (or the pseudogene TRBV3-2) and TRBJ2-6, with 7 bases matching TRBD1. This CDR3 spans 16 amino acids. The germline CDR1 and CDR2 sequences are LGHDT and YNNKEL (reference sequence). Losses at the gene ends were 3 bases for V and 2 bases for J; bases not matched to a gene: 4.